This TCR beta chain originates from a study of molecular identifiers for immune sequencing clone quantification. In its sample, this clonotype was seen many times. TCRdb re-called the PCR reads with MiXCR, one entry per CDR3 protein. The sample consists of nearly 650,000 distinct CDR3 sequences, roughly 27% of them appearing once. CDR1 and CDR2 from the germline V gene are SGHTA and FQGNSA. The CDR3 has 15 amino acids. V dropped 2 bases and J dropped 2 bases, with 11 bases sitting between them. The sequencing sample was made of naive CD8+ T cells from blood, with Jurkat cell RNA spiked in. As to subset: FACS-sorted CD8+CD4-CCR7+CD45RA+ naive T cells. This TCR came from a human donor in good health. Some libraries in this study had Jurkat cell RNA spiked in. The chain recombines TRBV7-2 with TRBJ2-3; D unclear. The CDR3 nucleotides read TGTGCCAGCAGCTTAACGTCTGTCTACACAGATACGCAGTATTTT. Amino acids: CASSLTSVYTDTQYF.